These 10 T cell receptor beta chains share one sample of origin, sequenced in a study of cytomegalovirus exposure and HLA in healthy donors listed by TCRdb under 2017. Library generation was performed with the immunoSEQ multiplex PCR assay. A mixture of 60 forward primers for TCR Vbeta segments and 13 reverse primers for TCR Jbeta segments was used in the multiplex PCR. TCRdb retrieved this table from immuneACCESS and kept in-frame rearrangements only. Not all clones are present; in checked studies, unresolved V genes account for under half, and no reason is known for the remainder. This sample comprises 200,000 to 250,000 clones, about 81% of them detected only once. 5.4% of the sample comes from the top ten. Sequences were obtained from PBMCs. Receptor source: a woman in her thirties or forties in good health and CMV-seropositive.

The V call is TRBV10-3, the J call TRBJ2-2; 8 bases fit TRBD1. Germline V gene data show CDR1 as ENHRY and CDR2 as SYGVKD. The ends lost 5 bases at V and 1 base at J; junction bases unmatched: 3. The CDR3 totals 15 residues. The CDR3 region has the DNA TGTGCCATCAGTCCGGGACAGGTGAACACCGGGGAGCTGTTTTTT. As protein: CAISPGQVNTGELFF.

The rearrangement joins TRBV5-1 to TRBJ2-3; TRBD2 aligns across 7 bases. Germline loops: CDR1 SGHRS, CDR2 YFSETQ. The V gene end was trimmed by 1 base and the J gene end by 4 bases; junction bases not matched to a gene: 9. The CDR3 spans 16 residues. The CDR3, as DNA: TGCGCCAGCAGCTTGAGGGGAGGGCCATCGTCAGATACGCAGTATTTT. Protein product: CASSLRGGPSSDTQYF.

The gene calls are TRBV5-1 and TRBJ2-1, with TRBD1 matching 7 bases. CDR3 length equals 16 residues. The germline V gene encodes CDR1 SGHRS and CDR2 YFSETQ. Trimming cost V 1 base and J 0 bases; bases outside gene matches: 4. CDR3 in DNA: TGCGCCAGCAGCTTGATAGGGGGCAGCTCCTACAATGAGCAGTTCTTC. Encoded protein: CASSLIGGSSYNEQFF.

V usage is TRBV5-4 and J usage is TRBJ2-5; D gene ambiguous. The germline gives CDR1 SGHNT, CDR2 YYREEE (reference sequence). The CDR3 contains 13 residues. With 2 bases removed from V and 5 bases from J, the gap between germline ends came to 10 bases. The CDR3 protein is CASSFWSEETQYF. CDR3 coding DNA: TGTGCCAGCAGCTTCTGGTCTGAGGAGACCCAGTACTTC.

The CDR3 region has the DNA TGTGCCAGCAGCCTTTGGACTAGCGGGAGCCATGAGCAGTTCTTC. Translating it yields CASSLWTSGSHEQFF. The chain links TRBV11-1 to TRBJ2-1; 13 bases are shared with TRBD2. CDR3 length: 15 amino acids. Germline values: CDR1 SGHAT, CDR2 FQDESV (reference sequence). J gave up 8 bases and V 5 bases, and 6 bases lay outside the gene matches.

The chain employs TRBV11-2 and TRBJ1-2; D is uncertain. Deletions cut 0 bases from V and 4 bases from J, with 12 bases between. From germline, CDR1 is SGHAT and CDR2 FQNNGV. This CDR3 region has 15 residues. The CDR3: CASSLDASTLYGYTF. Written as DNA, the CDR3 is TGTGCCAGCAGCTTAGATGCGAGCACGCTCTATGGCTACACCTTC.

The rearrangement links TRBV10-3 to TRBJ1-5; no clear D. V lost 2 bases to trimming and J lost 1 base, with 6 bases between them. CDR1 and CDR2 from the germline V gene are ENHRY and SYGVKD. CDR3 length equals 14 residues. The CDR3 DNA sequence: TGTGCCATCAGTGAGGGGGAGAGCAATCAGCCCCAGCATTTT. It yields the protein CAISEGESNQPQHF.

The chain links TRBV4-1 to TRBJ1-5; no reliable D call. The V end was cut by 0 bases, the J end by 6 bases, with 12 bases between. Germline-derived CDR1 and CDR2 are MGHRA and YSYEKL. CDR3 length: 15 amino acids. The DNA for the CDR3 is TGCGCCAGCAGCCAAGATGGAGGGCGCCCTCAGCCCCAGCATTTT. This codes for CASSQDGGRPQPQHF.

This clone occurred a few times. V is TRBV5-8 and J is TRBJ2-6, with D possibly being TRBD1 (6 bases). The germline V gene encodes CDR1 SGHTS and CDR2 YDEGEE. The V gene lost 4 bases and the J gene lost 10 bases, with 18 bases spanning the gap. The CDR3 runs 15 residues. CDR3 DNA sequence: TGTGCCAGCAGCCCAGGTCCCGGGACACCGAACGTCCTGACTTTC. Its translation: CASSPGPGTPNVLTF.

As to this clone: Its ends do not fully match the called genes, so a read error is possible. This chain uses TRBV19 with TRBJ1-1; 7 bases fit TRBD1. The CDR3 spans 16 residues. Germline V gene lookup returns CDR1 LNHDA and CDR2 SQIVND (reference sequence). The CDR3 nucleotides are TGTGCCAGCAGTAGGAACTCAGGGGGAAAAATGGGTGAAGCTTTCTTT. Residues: CASSRNSGGKMGEAFF.